The sample holds a few counts of the clone carrying this T cell receptor beta chain. The antigen is not known. These data originate in a study of response to subunit inactivated influenza vaccine. Study-wide points: It was the authors' suggestion that each seasonal influenza vaccination recruits few new T cells.

Via MiXCR, TCRdb re-called the RT-PCR reads, giving one row per CDR3 protein. The sample contains 800,000 to 1,000,000 distinct CDR3 sequences, 21% of which appear only once. With V trimmed by 2 bases and J by 6 bases, 5 bases remained unmatched. The germline V gene encodes CDR1 MNHEY and CDR2 SMNVEV (reference sequence). The CDR3 extends over 14 amino acids. This rearrangement joins TRBV27 to TRBJ2-3; TRBD2 matches at 7 bases. The clonotype comes from a man in his fifties or sixties who received an inactivated influenza vaccine. Specimen: PBMCs from blood, collected around 5 days after vaccination. Here the CDR3 reads CASSLAGARDTQYF. DNA for the CDR3: TGTGCCAGCAGTTTAGCGGGAGCGAGGGATACGCAGTATTTT.